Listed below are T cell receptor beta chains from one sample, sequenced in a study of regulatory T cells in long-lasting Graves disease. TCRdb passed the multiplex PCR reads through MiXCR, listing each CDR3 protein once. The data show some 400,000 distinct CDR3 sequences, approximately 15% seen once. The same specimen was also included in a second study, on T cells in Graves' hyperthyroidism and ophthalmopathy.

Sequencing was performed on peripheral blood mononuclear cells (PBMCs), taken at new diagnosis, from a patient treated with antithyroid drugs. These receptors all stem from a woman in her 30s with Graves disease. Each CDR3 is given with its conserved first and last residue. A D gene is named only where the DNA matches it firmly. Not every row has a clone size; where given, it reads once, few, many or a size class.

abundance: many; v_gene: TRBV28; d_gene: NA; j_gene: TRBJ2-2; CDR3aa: CASIGGLTGELFF; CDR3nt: TGTGCCAGCATTGGGGGACTCACTGGGGAGCTGTTTTTT
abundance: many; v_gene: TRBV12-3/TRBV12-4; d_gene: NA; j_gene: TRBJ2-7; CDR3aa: CASNTGRNPYEQYF; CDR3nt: TGTGCCAGCAACACTGGACGGAACCCCTACGAGCAGTACTTC
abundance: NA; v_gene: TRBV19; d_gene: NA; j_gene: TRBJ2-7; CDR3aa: CATGARGGHYEQYF; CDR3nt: TGTGCCACCGGGGCCCGCGGTGGGCACTACGAGCAGTACTTC
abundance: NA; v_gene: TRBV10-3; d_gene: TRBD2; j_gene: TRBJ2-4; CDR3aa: CAISPSGERGYIQYF; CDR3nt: TGTGCCATCAGCCCTAGCGGAGAGCGGGGGTACATTCAGTACTTC
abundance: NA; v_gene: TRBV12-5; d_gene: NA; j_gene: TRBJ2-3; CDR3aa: CASGLGRGTDTQYF; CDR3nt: TGTGCTAGTGGTTTGGGACGCGGCACAGATACGCAGTATTTT
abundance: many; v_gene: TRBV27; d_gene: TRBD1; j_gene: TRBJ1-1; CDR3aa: CASSALGTGVGTNTEAFF; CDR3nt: TGTGCCAGCAGTGCGTTAGGGACAGGGGTTGGGACGAACACTGAAGCTTTCTTT
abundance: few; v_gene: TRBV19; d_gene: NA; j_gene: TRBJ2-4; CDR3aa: CASSPTTGNRYF; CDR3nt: TGTGCCAGTAGCCCGACTACGGGTAATCGGTACTTC
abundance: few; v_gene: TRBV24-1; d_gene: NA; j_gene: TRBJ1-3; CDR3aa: CATRIPIHPGATIYF; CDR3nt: TGTGCCACCAGAATCCCTATACACCCGGGAGCCACCATATATTTT
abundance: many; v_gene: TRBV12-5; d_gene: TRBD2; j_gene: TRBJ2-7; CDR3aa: CASGLPLAGGGYEQYF; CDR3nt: TGTGCTAGTGGTTTGCCGTTAGCGGGAGGGGGGTACGAGCAGTACTTC
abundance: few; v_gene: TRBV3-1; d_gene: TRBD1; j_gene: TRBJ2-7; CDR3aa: CASSPGQGVRNEQYF; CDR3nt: TGTGCCAGCAGCCCCGGCCAGGGGGTGAGGAACGAGCAGTACTTC
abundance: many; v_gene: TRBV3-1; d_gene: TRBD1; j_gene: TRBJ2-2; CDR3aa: CASSPRTGSGELFF; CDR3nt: TGTGCCAGCAGCCCGCGGACAGGGTCCGGGGAGCTGTTTTTT
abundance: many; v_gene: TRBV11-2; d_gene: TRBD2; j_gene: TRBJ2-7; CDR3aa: CASSFQAGETYEQYF; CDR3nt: TGTGCCAGCAGCTTTCAAGCGGGAGAGACCTACGAGCAGTACTTC
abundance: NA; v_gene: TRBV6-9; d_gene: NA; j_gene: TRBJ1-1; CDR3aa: CASSYSEGKGYTEAFF; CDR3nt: TGTGCCAGCAGTTACTCAGAAGGGAAGGGTTACACTGAAGCTTTCTTT
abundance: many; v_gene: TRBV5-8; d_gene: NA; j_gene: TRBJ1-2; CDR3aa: CASSLRSSRSNYGYTF; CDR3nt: TGTGCCAGCAGCTTGAGGTCCTCGCGGAGCAACTATGGCTACACCTTC
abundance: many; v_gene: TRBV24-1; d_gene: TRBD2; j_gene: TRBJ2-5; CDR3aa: CATSDAWLAGEGTQYF; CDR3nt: TGTGCCACCAGTGATGCTTGGCTAGCGGGAGAGGGGACCCAGTACTTC
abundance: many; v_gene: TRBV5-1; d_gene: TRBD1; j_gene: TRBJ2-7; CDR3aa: CASSPRLRTGRYEQYF; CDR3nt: TGCGCCAGCAGTCCCAGGCTCCGGACAGGGAGATACGAGCAGTACTTC
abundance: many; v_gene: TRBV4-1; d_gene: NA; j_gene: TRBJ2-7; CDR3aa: CASSSSRPPNSYEQYF; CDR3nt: TGCGCCAGCAGCTCCAGTAGGCCGCCGAACTCCTACGAGCAGTACTTC
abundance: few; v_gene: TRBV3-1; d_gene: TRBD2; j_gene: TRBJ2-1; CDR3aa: CASSQVASGSIYNEQFF; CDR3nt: TGTGCCAGCAGCCAAGTTGCTAGCGGGAGCATCTACAATGAGCAGTTCTTC
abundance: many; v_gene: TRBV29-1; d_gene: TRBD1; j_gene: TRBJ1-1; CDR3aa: CSVVLTGWNVNTEAFF; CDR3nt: TGCAGCGTTGTCCTGACAGGGTGGAACGTGAACACTGAAGCTTTCTTT
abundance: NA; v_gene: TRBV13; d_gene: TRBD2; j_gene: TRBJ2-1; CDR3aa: CASSPSGLAGYNEQFF; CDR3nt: TGTGCCAGCAGCCCATCGGGACTAGCGGGTTATAATGAGCAGTTCTTC
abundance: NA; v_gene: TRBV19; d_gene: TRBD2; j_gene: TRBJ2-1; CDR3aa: CASSMGEGLVQFF; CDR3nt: TGTGCCAGTAGTATGGGGGAGGGTTTGGTGCAGTTCTTC
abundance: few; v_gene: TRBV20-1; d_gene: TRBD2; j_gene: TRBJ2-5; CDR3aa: CSAPPGRGRETQYF; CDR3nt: TGCAGTGCCCCCCCGGGGCGGGGGAGGGAGACCCAGTACTTC
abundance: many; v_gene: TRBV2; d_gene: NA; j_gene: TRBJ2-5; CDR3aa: CASNSQETQYF; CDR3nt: TGTGCCAGCAACAGCCAAGAGACCCAGTACTTC
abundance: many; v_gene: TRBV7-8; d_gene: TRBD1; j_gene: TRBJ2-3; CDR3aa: CASSLRDRGISTDTQYF; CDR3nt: TGTGCCAGCAGCCTCCGGGACAGGGGTATTAGCACAGATACGCAGTATTTT
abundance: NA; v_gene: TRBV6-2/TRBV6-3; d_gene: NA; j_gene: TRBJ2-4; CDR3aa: CASTRSFGTANLAKNIQYF; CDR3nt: TGTGCCAGCACAAGAAGTTTCGGGACGGCGAATCTGGCCAAAAACATTCAGTACTTC
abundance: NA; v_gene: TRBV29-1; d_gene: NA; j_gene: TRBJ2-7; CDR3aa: CSVEGLKGNYEQYF; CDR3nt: TGCAGCGTTGAAGGGCTAAAGGGGAACTACGAGCAGTACTTC
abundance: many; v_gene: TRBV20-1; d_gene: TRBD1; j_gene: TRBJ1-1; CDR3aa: CSASLPGQGPNTEAFF; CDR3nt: TGCAGTGCTAGCCTCCCGGGACAGGGGCCGAACACTGAAGCTTTCTTT
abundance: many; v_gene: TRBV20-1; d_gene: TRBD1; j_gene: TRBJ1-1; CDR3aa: CSARHRGLNTEAFF; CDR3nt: TGCAGTGCTAGGCACAGGGGTCTTAACACTGAAGCTTTCTTT
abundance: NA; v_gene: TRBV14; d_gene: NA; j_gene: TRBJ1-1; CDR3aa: CASSQGWREAFF; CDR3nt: TGTGCCAGCAGCCAAGGGTGGCGTGAAGCTTTCTTT
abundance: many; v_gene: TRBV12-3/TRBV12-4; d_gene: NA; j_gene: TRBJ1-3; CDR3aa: CASSFAGSGNTIYF; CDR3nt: TGTGCCAGCAGTTTTGCAGGCTCTGGAAACACCATATATTTT
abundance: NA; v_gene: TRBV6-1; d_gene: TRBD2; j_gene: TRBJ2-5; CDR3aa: CASSEKKGLGETQYF; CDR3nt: TGTGCCAGCAGCGAAAAAAAGGGACTAGGAGAGACCCAGTACTTC
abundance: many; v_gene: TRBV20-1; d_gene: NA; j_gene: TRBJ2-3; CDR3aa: CSTRGGMGTDTQYF; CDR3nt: TGCAGTACCCGAGGCGGGATGGGAACAGATACGCAGTATTTT
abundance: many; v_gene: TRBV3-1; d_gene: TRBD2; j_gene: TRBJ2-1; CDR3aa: CASSPAASGRSEQFF; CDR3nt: TGTGCCAGCAGCCCCGCGGCTAGCGGGAGAAGTGAGCAGTTCTTC
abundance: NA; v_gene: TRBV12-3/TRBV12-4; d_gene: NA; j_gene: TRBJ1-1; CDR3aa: CASSLAGNTEALF; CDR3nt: TGTGCCAGCAGTTTAGCGGGTAACACTGAAGCTCTCTTT
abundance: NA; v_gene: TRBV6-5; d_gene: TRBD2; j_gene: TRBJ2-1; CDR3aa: CASSYDSGTSGSSNEQFF; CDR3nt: TGTGCCAGCAGTTACGACTCCGGGACTAGCGGGAGTAGTAATGAGCAGTTCTTC
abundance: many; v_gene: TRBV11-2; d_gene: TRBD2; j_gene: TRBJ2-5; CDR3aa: CASSLEGGGWETQYF; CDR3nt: TGTGCCAGCAGCTTAGAGGGGGGGGGTTGGGAGACCCAGTACTTC
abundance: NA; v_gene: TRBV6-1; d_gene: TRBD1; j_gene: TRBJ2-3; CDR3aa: CASSPPFRPGTGLADTQYF; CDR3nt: TGTGCCAGCAGCCCTCCCTTCCGGCCCGGGACAGGGTTGGCCGATACGCAGTATTTT
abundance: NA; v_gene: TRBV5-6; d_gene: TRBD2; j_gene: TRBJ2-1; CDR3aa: CASIPPGRDNEQFF; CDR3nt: TGTGCCAGCATCCCACCGGGGAGGGACAATGAGCAGTTCTTC
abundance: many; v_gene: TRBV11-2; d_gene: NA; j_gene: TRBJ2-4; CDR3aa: CASSLFTKNIQYF; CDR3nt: TGTGCCAGCAGCTTATTTACCAAAAACATTCAGTACTTC
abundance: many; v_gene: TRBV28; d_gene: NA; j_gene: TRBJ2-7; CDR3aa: CASSSGFPYF; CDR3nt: TGTGCCAGCAGTTCAGGGTTTCCGTACTTC
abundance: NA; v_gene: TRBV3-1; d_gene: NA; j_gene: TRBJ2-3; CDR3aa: CASRNQGSYTDTQYF; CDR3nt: TGTGCCAGCAGGAACCAGGGTTCCTACACAGATACGCAGTATTTT
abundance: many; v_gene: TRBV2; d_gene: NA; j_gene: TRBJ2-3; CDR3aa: CASSEMRAVGPDTQYF; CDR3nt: TGTGCCAGCAGTGAAATGAGAGCGGTGGGCCCGGATACGCAGTATTTT
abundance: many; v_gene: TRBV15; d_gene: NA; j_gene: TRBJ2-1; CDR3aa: CATSRDGTELSYNEQFF; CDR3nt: TGTGCCACCAGCAGAGATGGAACGGAACTCTCCTACAATGAGCAGTTCTTC
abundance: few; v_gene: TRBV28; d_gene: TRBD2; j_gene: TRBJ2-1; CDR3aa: CASSSPLAGLGNEQFF; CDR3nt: TGTGCCAGCAGTTCCCCCCTAGCGGGACTCGGTAATGAGCAGTTCTTC
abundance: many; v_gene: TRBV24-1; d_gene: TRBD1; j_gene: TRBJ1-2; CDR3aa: CATSEPTGYGYTF; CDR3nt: TGTGCCACCAGTGAGCCGACAGGGTATGGCTACACCTTC
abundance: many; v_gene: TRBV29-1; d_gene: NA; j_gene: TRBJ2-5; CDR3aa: CSVEDPGGRETQYF; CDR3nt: TGCAGCGTTGAAGATCCTGGTGGGCGAGAGACCCAGTACTTC
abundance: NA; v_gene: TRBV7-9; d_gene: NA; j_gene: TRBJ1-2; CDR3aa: CASSSFVALPYGYTF; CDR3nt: TGTGCCAGCAGCTCATTTGTGGCCTTGCCTTATGGCTACACCTTC
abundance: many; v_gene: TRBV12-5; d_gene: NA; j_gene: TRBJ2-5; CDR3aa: CASGLVLRDRQETQYF; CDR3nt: TGTGCTAGTGGTTTGGTACTACGGGACCGCCAAGAGACCCAGTACTTC
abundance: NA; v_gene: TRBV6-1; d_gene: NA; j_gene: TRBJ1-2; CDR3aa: CASSESGGTLFGYTF; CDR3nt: TGTGCCAGCAGTGAAAGCGGAGGGACACTTTTTGGCTACACCTTC
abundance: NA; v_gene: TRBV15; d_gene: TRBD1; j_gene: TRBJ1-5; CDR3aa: CATSRGTGISQPQHF; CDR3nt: TGTGCCACCAGCAGAGGGACAGGGATAAGTCAGCCCCAGCATTTT
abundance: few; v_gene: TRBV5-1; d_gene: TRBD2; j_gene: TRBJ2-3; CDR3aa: CASSWKPGGKVAGASDTQYF; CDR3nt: TGCGCCAGCAGCTGGAAACCAGGGGGGAAAGTAGCGGGAGCGTCTGATACGCAGTATTTT
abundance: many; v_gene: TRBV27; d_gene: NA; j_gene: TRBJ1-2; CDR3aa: CASRPQGTYGYTF; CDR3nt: TGTGCCAGCAGACCACAGGGAACCTATGGCTACACCTTC
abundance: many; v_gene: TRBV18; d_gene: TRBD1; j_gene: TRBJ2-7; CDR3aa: CASSPVTGDEQYF; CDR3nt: TGTGCCAGCTCACCAGTGACAGGGGACGAGCAGTACTTC
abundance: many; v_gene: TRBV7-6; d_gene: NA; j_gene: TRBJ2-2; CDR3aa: CASSLALGGTGELFF; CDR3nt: TGTGCCAGCAGCTTAGCGCTTGGGGGCACCGGGGAGCTGTTTTTT
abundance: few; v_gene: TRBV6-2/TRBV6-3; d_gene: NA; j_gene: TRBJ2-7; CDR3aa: CASSELLAQGQYF; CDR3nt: TGTGCCAGCAGTGAATTGCTCGCGCAGGGGCAGTACTTC
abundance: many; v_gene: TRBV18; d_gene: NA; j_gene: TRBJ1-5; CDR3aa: CASSPDHQPQHF; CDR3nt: TGTGCCAGCTCACCGGACCATCAGCCCCAGCATTTT
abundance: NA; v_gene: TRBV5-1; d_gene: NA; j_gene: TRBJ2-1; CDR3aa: CASSLEVLWGEQFF; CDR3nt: TGCGCCAGCAGCTTGGAGGTACTCTGGGGTGAGCAGTTCTTC